The 15 T cell receptor beta chains below come from one sample, sequenced in a study of T cell changes during pregnancy in multiple sclerosis. Profiled with immunoSEQ multiplex PCR; TCRdb holds only in-frame clones, not every one. The sample holds around 57,000 clones; roughly 91% are singletons and the top ten take approximately 2%. Sequenced material: peripheral blood, taken in the third trimester of pregnancy. The receptors shown here come from a female donor in good health, enrolled as a control in a pregnancy study.

This rearrangement joins TRBV19 to TRBJ1-5; the D gene is possibly TRBD1 (5 bases). The CDR3 consists of 15 residues. V was cut by 1 base and J by 6 bases, with 13 bases left in between. The germline V gene encodes CDR1 LNHDA and CDR2 SQIVND (reference sequence). The CDR3 protein is CASSIGPLGRQPQHF. The CDR3 nucleotides are TGTGCCAGTAGTATAGGCCCCTTGGGGCGTCAGCCCCAGCATTTT.

The genes are TRBV7-9 and TRBJ2-7; 8 bases are a match to TRBD1. This CDR3 region has 15 residues. The V gene end was trimmed by 5 bases and the J gene end by 2 bases; junction bases not matched to a gene: 8. CDR1 and CDR2 from the germline V gene are SEHNR and FQNEAQ (reference sequence). As DNA, the CDR3 is TGTGCCAGCAGCAACCCGGGACAGGCTACCTACGAGCAGTACTTC. Residues: CASSNPGQATYEQYF.

The rearrangement links TRBV5-8 to TRBJ1-1; a weak D match, TRBD1 (6 bases). Trimming shortened V by 4 bases and J by 1 base, and 14 bases separated the two germline ends. CDR1 and CDR2 from the germline V gene are SGHTS and YDEGEE. There are 15 residues in the CDR3. The CDR3 nucleotides are TGTGCCAGCAGCACGCGGACAGAATCGAACACTGAAGCTTTCTTT. This translates into CASSTRTESNTEAFF.

The V gene is TRBV11-2, the J gene TRBJ2-5; TRBD1 is a possible D gene (6 bases). The length of the CDR3 is 13 residues. Germline values: CDR1 SGHAT, CDR2 FQNNGV. V was trimmed by 6 bases and J by 1 base, leaving 9 bases between them. CDR3 amino acids: CASRTDSQETQYF. CDR3 DNA sequence: TGTGCCAGCAGGACGGACAGCCAAGAGACCCAGTACTTC.

The V gene is TRBV9, the J gene TRBJ1-6, with TRBD1 identical over 8 bases. The junction had 3 bases not matched to a gene; V was cut back by 0 bases and J by 7 bases. Germline V gives CDR1 SGDLS, CDR2 YYNGEE. This CDR3 comprises 15 residues. The CDR3, as DNA: TGTGCCAGCAGCGTAGGCCAGGGGGCGAATTCACCCCTCCACTTT. It codes for CASSVGQGANSPLHF.

This clone has ten or more counts. The chain combines TRBV6-4 with TRBJ2-1; 7 bases align to TRBD2. Germline lookup yields CDR1 MRHNA and CDR2 SNTAGT. J was trimmed by 8 bases and V by 6 bases; bases with no gene match: 13. The CDR3 is 15 residues long. In nucleotides, the CDR3 is TGTGCCAGCAGCCCACGGGGAGGGTCTGGGGATGAGCAGTTCTTC. This encodes CASSPRGGSGDEQFF.

The rearrangement links TRBV6-6 to TRBJ2-5; D perhaps matches TRBD2 (6 bases). In germline, CDR1 is MNHNY, CDR2 SVGAGI (reference sequence). With 4 bases removed from V and 5 bases from J, the gap between germline ends came to 8 bases. The CDR3 runs to 12 residues. The CDR3 DNA reads TGTGCCAGCAGTTCTAGCGAGGAGACCCAGTACTTC. It encodes CASSSSEETQYF.

The J gene is TRBJ2-5, the V gene TRBV7-7; 8 positions agree with TRBD2. The CDR3 loop spans 13 amino acids. CDR1 is SSHAT and CDR2 is FNYEAQ in the germline V gene (reference sequence). DNA for the CDR3: TGTGCTACGGGGGGGCCGGGGCAAGAGACCCAGTACTTC. Protein product: CATGGPGQETQYF.

This chain uses TRBV4-1 with TRBJ1-5; D is unclear. Deletions cut 2 bases from V and 4 bases from J, with 6 bases between. Germline loops: CDR1 MGHRA, CDR2 YSYEKL. This CDR3 spans 13 amino acids. The CDR3 here is CASSQRDNQPQHF. DNA of the CDR3: TGCGCCAGCAGCCAACGGGATAATCAGCCCCAGCATTTT.

The V call is TRBV2, the J call TRBJ2-4; D unclear. The CDR3 is 17 residues long. The germline CDR1 and CDR2 sequences are SNHLY and FYNNEI. Trimming pared 1 base from V and 0 bases from J, leaving 13 bases between. CDR3 sequence: CASSEEASRLAKNIQYF. CDR3 nucleotide sequence: TGTGCCAGCAGTGAAGAAGCGTCTCGGTTAGCCAAAAACATTCAGTACTTC.

The chain links TRBV28 to TRBJ2-7, with D perhaps TRBD1 (6 bases). CDR1 and CDR2 from the germline V gene are MDHEN and SYDVKM. V shed 7 bases and J shed 7 bases, with 20 bases lying between them. The CDR3 length is 14 residues. The CDR3, as DNA: TGTGCCAGCAACCAATGGGCAGGGGCTGGGGAGCAGTACTTC. Amino acid sequence: CASNQWAGAGEQYF.

This sequence joins TRBV10-3 and TRBJ1-5; D remains ambiguous. This CDR3 has 14 amino acids. The germline V gene encodes CDR1 ENHRY and CDR2 SYGVKD. Trimming stripped 2 bases from V and 5 bases from J, with 10 bases between. CDR3 sequence (DNA): TGTGCCATCAGTGAGGGAGCCAACTATCAGCCCCAGCATTTT. Encoded protein: CAISEGANYQPQHF.

This sequence joins TRBV4-1 and TRBJ2-7, with D possibly matching TRBD1 (6 bases). CDR3 length equals 15 residues. CDR1 is MGHRA, CDR2 YSYEKL, per germline. V lost 0 bases and J 3 bases, leaving 12 bases between the germline ends. The CDR3: CASSQEAGAIYEQYF. CDR3 coding DNA: TGCGCCAGCAGCCAAGAGGCAGGGGCGATCTACGAGCAGTACTTC.

The rearrangement links TRBV5-1 to TRBJ2-3; 11 bases agree with TRBD2. CDR1 is SGHRS and CDR2 is YFSETQ in the germline V gene. There are 16 residues in the CDR3. Trimming removed 0 bases from V and 8 bases from J; junction bases left unmatched: 8. In nucleotides, the CDR3 is TGCGCCAGCAGCTTGGCTCGACTAGCGGGACGAGGTACGCAGTATTTT. This translates into CASSLARLAGRGTQYF.

This sequence joins TRBV5-1 and TRBJ1-2, with a possible D match to TRBD1 (5 bases). Trimming stripped 2 bases from V and 6 bases from J, with 17 bases between. The CDR3 is made up of 15 amino acids. CDR1 is SGHRS, CDR2 YFSETQ, per germline. The CDR3, as DNA: TGCGCCAGCAGCTTCGGTACGGGAGGGGTTGATGGCTACACCTTC. Translating it yields CASSFGTGGVDGYTF.